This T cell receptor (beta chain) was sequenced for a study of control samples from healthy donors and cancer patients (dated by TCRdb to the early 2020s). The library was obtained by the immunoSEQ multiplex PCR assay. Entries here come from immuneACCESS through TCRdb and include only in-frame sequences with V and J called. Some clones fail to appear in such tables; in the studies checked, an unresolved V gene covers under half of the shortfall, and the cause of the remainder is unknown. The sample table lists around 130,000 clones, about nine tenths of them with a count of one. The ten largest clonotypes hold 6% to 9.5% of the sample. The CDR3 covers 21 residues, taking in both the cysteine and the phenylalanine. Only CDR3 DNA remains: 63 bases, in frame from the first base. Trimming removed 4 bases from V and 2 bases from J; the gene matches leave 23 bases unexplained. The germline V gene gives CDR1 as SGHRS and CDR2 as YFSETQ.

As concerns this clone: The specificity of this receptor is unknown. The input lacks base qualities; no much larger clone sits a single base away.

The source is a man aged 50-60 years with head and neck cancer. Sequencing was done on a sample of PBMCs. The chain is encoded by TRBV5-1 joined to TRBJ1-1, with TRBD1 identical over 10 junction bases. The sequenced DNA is TGCGCCAGCAGCCAAACCACGACAGGGGGCGAGATAGTGGGACTAAACACTGAAGCTTTCTTT. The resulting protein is CASSQTTTGGEIVGLNTEAFF.